Shown below are 11 T cell receptor beta chains from a single sample sequenced in a study of cytomegalovirus exposure and HLA in healthy donors. PCR used 60 Vbeta primers and 13 Jbeta primers. Profiling relied on immunoSEQ multiplex PCR, and the TCRdb table lists in-frame clones only, not all of them. The table has about 110,000 clones, roughly three quarters seen once. Sequences were obtained from PBMCs. The source is a male donor in good health and CMV-seronegative.

The chain has TRBV7-8 and TRBJ1-2; the D gene is possibly TRBD1 (5 bases). The V end was cut by 0 bases, the J end by 5 bases, with 13 bases between. The CDR3 extends over 15 amino acids. Germline V gene sequence: CDR1 SGHVS, CDR2 FQNEAQ. The CDR3 sequence: CASSLASQVPYGYTF. The DNA of the CDR3 is TGTGCCAGCAGCTTAGCGTCACAGGTCCCTTATGGCTACACCTTC.

The chain combines TRBV28 with TRBJ1-5; 8 positions agree with TRBD1. The V segment lost 6 bases and the J segment 5 bases; nucleotides outside the gene matches: 9. The CDR3 runs to 15 residues. The germline gives CDR1 MDHEN, CDR2 SYDVKM. The CDR3 DNA reads TGTGCCAGCAGCTCCTCCGGGACAGGTTATCAGCCCCAGCATTTT. As protein: CASSSSGTGYQPQHF.

This sequence joins TRBV27 and TRBJ2-3; a possible D gene is TRBD2 (5 bases). With 2 bases removed from V and 5 bases from J, the gap between germline ends came to 5 bases. This CDR3 is built from 12 residues. CDR1 is MNHEY, CDR2 SMNVEV, per germline (reference sequence). DNA of the CDR3: TGTGCCAGCAGTTTAGAGGGAGATACGCAGTATTTT. Amino acid sequence: CASSLEGDTQYF.

This clone came up a few times. The chain uses TRBV2 and TRBJ2-7; 7 positions match TRBD1. With V trimmed by 6 bases and J by 0 bases, 5 bases remained unmatched. The germline gives CDR1 SNHLY, CDR2 FYNNEI. CDR3 length: 14 residues. The CDR3 spells CASSRDSSSYEQYF. The CDR3 DNA sequence: TGTGCCAGCAGCCGGGACAGCTCCTCCTACGAGCAGTACTTC.

The chain uses TRBV27 and TRBJ2-1, with D possibly matching TRBD1 (5 bases). The CDR3 is 15 residues long. Germline V lookup: CDR1 MNHEY, CDR2 SMNVEV (reference sequence). Trimming took off 8 bases at V and 2 bases at J, with 16 bases between the two ends. The CDR3 region is CASSWLSRAYNEQFF. The DNA for the CDR3 is TGTGCCAGCTCGTGGTTGTCCAGGGCCTACAATGAGCAGTTCTTC.

This chain joins TRBV9 and TRBJ2-3; 7 bases line up with TRBD2. V lost 2 bases to trimming and J lost 2 bases; unmatched junction nucleotides: 5. Germline V gives CDR1 SGDLS, CDR2 YYNGEE. The CDR3 runs 15 residues. The CDR3 loop is CASSVGAGFTDTQYF. In nucleotides, the CDR3 is TGTGCCAGCAGCGTGGGAGCGGGGTTCACAGATACGCAGTATTTT. Combining the CDR3 with reference TRBV9 and TRBJ2-3 gives the whole variable domain DSGVTQTPKHLITATGQRVTLRCSPRSGDLSVYWYQQSLDQGLQFLIQYYNGEERAKGNILERFSAQQFPDLHSELNLSSLELGDSALYFCASSVGAGFTDTQYFGPGTRLTVL.

The genes are TRBV6-4 and TRBJ1-5; D uncertain. V lost 0 bases, J lost 0 bases, and 9 bases lay in between. This CDR3 has 16 amino acids. CDR1 MRHNA and CDR2 SNTAGT come from the germline V gene. Here the CDR3 reads CASSDSGRYSNQPQHF. CDR3 coding DNA: TGTGCCAGCAGTGACTCGGGCAGGTATAGCAATCAGCCCCAGCATTTT.

This clone was picked up one time. The V and J genes are TRBV18 and TRBJ2-2; D unclear. The germline V gene has CDR1 KGHSH and CDR2 LQKENI. This CDR3 has 17 amino acids. Trimming left V 0 bases short and J 0 bases short, with 11 bases between. CDR3 amino acids: CASSPPATSANTGELFF. CDR3 nucleotide sequence: TGTGCCAGCTCACCACCGGCCACCAGCGCGAACACCGGGGAGCTGTTTTTT.

This chain links TRBV10-1 with TRBJ1-6; D is undetermined. The CDR3 totals 13 residues. The germline V and J ends were trimmed by 8 bases and 7 bases, with 12 bases remaining between them. CDR1 is WNHNN, CDR2 SYGVQD, per germline (reference sequence). The CDR3 nucleotides are TGCGCCAGCGGCCCTACAGTGAATTCACCCCTCCACTTT. Amino acid sequence: CASGPTVNSPLHF.

The rearrangement uses TRBV15 and TRBJ2-1, with a possible D match to TRBD1 (6 bases). The V gene lost 1 base and the J gene lost 7 bases, with 11 bases spanning the gap. CDR1 and CDR2 (germline): LNHNV, YYDKDF (reference sequence). This CDR3 is built from 14 residues. The CDR3 DNA follows: TGTGCCACCAGCAGAGGGACAGCCGAAAATGAGCAGTTCTTC. This gives the protein CATSRGTAENEQFF.

V is TRBV4-1 and J is TRBJ2-1, with 11 bases aligning to TRBD2. CDR3 size: 18 residues. CDR1 is MGHRA, CDR2 YSYEKL, per germline. J was trimmed by 8 bases and V by 0 bases; bases with no gene match: 12. In nucleotides, the CDR3 is TGCGCCAGCAGCCAAGATTCCCTAGCGGGAGGATTGATGGATGAGCAGTTCTTC. Encoded protein: CASSQDSLAGGLMDEQFF.